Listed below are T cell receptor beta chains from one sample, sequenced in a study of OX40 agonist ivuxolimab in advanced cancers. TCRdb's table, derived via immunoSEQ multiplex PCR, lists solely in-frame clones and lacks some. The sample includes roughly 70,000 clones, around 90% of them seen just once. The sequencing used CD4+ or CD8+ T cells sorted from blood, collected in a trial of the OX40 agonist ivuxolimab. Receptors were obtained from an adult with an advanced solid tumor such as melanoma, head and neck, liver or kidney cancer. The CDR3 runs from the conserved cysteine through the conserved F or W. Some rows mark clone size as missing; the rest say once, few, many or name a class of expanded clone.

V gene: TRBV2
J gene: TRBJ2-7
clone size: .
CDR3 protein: CASCRDRGPYEQYF

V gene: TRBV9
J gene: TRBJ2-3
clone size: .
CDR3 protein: CASSVDRADTQYF

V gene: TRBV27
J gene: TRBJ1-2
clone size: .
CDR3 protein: CASRTQGARGYTF

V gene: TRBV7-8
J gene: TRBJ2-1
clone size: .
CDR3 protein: CASSFTGGRYNEQFF

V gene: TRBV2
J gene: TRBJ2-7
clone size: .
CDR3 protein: CASSVLGYEQYF

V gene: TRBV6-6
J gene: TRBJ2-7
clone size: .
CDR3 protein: CASSGLYEQYF

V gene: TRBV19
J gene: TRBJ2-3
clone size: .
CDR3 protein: CASGSRGTDTQYF

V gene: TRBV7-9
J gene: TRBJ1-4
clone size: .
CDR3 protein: CASSSRTGGSEKLFF

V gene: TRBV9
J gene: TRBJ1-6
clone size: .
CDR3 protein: CASGITGNNSPLHF

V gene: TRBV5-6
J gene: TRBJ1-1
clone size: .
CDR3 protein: CASSPPLRGRSTEAFF

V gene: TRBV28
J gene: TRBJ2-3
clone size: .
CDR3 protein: CASRPQSALSTDTQYF

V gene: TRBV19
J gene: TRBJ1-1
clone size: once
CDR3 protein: CASTATVNTEAFF

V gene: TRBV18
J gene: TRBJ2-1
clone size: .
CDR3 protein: CASSPTRDGPLLDEQFF

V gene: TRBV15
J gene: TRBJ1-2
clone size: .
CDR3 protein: CATSRDNTGRYGYTF

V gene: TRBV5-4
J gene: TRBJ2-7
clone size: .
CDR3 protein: CASSLSDRYEQYF

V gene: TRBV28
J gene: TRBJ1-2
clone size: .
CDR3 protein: CAISTASSYGYTF

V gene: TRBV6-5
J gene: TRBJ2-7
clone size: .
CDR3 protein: CASSPSGEYEQYF

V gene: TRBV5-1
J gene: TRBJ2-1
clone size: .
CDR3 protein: CASSLSGGGARNEQFF